What follows are 10 T cell receptor beta chains derived from one specimen sequenced in a study of CXCR3-negative and CXCR3-positive naive CD8 T cells. The antigens of these receptors remain unknown. With UMI labels, 5' RACE was used to prepare the TRB cDNA libraries. From its re-call of the 5' RACE reads, TCRdb lists each CDR3 protein once, without DNA. The repertoire shows 150,000 to 160,000 distinct CDR3 sequences; the top ten hold just under 0.5%. Study-level points and caveats: Higher TRB CDR3 hydrophobicity marked CXCR3-positive naive cells relative to CXCR3-negative naive cells.

The sequenced material came from naive CXCR3+ CD8+ T cells from blood. As to subset: CD45RO-CCR7+CD27+CD95- naive CD8+ T cells expressing CXCR3 (TNR3+). The receptors stem from a human donor in good health. Some clones in this sample may be carry-over from other donors' samples.

This chain joins TRBV5-1 and TRBJ1-2. The germline CDR1 and CDR2 sequences are SGHRS and YFSETQ. CDR3 length: 12 amino acids. CDR3 residues: CASGWDRVGYTF.

This chain connects TRBV15 to TRBJ2-7; TCRdb names TRBD1, which stays unverified in the absence of DNA. Germline loops: CDR1 LNHNV, CDR2 YYDKDF (reference sequence). There are 14 residues in the CDR3. The chain's CDR3 is CATSRDGDTNELYF.

The J gene is TRBJ2-3, the V gene TRBV29-1; there is no DNA to check the TCRdb D call of TRBD1. The V gene's germline CDR1 is SQVTM and CDR2 ANQGSEA. The CDR3 length is 15 residues. The CDR3 loop reads CSVERTGGVTDTQYF.

The chain employs TRBV27 and TRBJ2-3; no DNA is available, so the TRBD1 call from TCRdb remains unchecked. Germline V CDR1 and CDR2: MNHEY, SMNVEV (reference sequence). CDR3 size: 12 residues. CDR3 residues: CASTRPPGDQYF.

This sequence joins TRBV7-9 and TRBJ2-3. The CDR3 is 14 amino acids. CDR1 is SEHNR and CDR2 is FQNEAQ in the germline V gene (reference sequence). CDR3 sequence: CASSPVGSTDTQYF.

The rearrangement uses TRBV9 and TRBJ1-1; there is no DNA to check the TCRdb D call of TRBD1. The germline V gene encodes CDR1 SGDLS and CDR2 YYNGEE. The CDR3 runs to 13 residues. The CDR3 loop is CASSGGRGAEAFF.

The rearrangement links TRBV5-1 to TRBJ2-1; TCRdb indicates TRBD2, and absent DNA this call remains unverified. Germline V lookup: CDR1 SGHRS, CDR2 YFSETQ. The CDR3 totals 13 residues. CDR3 sequence: CASSKALWMEQFF.

J is TRBJ2-2 and V is TRBV28; TCRdb outputs TRBD1, but without DNA this stays unchecked. Germline V gene sequence: CDR1 MDHEN, CDR2 SYDVKM. This CDR3 has 16 residues. CDR3 sequence: CASTKPAGTNTGELFF.

The chain recombines TRBV19 with TRBJ2-1; the D call of TRBD2 rests on TCRdb alone, since no DNA is present to check it. CDR3 length: 14 amino acids. Per the germline V gene, CDR1 is LNHDA and CDR2 is SQIVND (reference sequence). CDR3 region: CASSWVAGEYEQFF.

This rearrangement joins TRBV15 to TRBJ2-2; TCRdb lists TRBD1, though no DNA is available to test this call. This CDR3 spans 17 amino acids. Germline V gene sequence: CDR1 LNHNV, CDR2 YYDKDF (reference sequence). The CDR3 here is CGTSRAKTSLQPGELFF.